Listed here are 20 T cell receptor beta chains from one sample, sequenced in a study of T cells in tumors after PD-1 blockade. This table comes from immunoSEQ multiplex PCR, and its TCRdb copy is limited to in-frame clones, with some not included. The repertoire holds 7,000 to 9,500 clones, with roughly two thirds as singletons. Sequencing was performed on tumor tissue, taken after anti-PD-1 treatment. These receptors all stem from a human donor with basal cell carcinoma.

V is TRBV7-6 and J is TRBJ2-7; TRBD2 is a possible D gene (5 bases). There are 13 residues in the CDR3. In germline, CDR1 is SGHVS, CDR2 FNYEAQ. The V gene lost 5 bases and the J gene lost 4 bases, with 12 bases spanning the gap. The CDR3 sequence: CASSLERPYEQYF. The DNA of the CDR3 is TGTGCCAGCAGCCTAGAGCGGCCTTACGAGCAGTACTTC.

This clone was picked up one time. V and J are TRBV27 and TRBJ2-7; D is perhaps TRBD2 (6 bases). V lost 5 bases, J lost 2 bases, and 13 bases lay in between. CDR3 length equals 14 residues. Germline CDR1 MNHEY, CDR2 SMNVEV (reference sequence). CDR3 sequence reads: CASSPTSTAYEQYF. The CDR3 nucleotides read TGTGCCAGCAGTCCAACTAGCACAGCCTACGAGCAGTACTTC.

In its sample, this clone was seen a few times. The rearrangement uses TRBV6-5 and TRBJ2-3; D may be TRBD1 or TRBD2 (5 bases each). The CDR3 sequence is 15 residues long. Trimming pared 5 bases from V and 5 bases from J, leaving 17 bases between. Germline values: CDR1 MNHEY, CDR2 SVGAGI. The DNA for the CDR3 is TGTGCCAGCAGTACATGGGACGGCCGGGGAGATACGCAGTATTTT. Its protein is CASSTWDGRGDTQYF.

The chain joins TRBV5-1 to TRBJ1-6, with 7 positions matching TRBD1. CDR3 length: 14 amino acids. The germline V gene has CDR1 SGHRS and CDR2 YFSETQ. V shed 6 bases and J 5 bases; nucleotides not matched to a gene: 5. The CDR3 here is CASKEGGDNSPLHF. CDR3 nucleotides: TGCGCCAGCAAGGAAGGGGGCGATAATTCACCCCTCCACTTT.

A few counts support this clone. The rearrangement joins TRBV5-1 to TRBJ2-7, with 13 bases identical to TRBD2. From germline, CDR1 is SGHRS and CDR2 YFSETQ. The CDR3 totals 15 residues. V shed 0 bases and J 6 bases; nucleotides not matched to a gene: 3. CDR3 amino acids: CASSLGTSGSSEQYF. The DNA of the CDR3 is TGCGCCAGCAGCTTGGGGACTAGCGGGAGTTCCGAGCAGTACTTC. The full variable domain, rest sourced from reference TRBV5-1 and TRBJ2-7, is KAGVTQTPRYLIKTRGQQVTLSCSPISGHRSVSWYQQTPGQGLQFLFEYFSETQRNKGNFPGRFSGRQFSNSRSEMNVSTLELGDSALYLCASSLGTSGSSEQYFGPGTRLTVT.

The V gene is TRBV10-3, the J gene TRBJ2-2; 8 positions agree with TRBD1. Losses at the gene ends were 9 bases for V and 5 bases for J; bases not matched to a gene: 8. Germline lookup yields CDR1 ENHRY and CDR2 SYGVKD. This CDR3 comprises 14 residues. CDR3 sequence reads: CAIEDRARTGELFF. The CDR3 DNA follows: TGTGCCATTGAGGACAGGGCCCGTACCGGGGAGCTGTTTTTT.

This clone was detected only a few times. This chain links TRBV5-1 with TRBJ2-7, with a weak D call TRBD2 (5 bases). Trimming removed 4 bases at V and 7 bases at J, with 15 bases between. CDR1 and CDR2 (germline): SGHRS, YFSETQ. There are 13 residues in the CDR3. CDR3 protein: CASSKEGWEEQYF. The CDR3 bases are TGCGCCAGCAGCAAGGAAGGGTGGGAGGAGCAGTACTTC.

Relative to its sample, this clone is medium-sized. The chain combines TRBV5-3 with TRBJ1-1, with D possibly TRBD1 on 6 matching bases. TRBV5-3 has ORF status, its function being uncertain. This CDR3 has 13 amino acids. Trimming removed 8 bases at V and 1 base at J, with 12 bases between. This CDR3 reads CASPGGANTEAFF. CDR3 sequence (DNA): TGTGCCAGCCCGGGGGGGGCGAACACTGAAGCTTTCTTT.

Judged by abundance, this clone is medium-sized. The V call is TRBV18, the J call TRBJ2-1, with 10 bases identical to TRBD2. The CDR3 has 15 residues. Trimming at V came to 0 bases and at J to 10 bases, leaving 6 bases not matched to a gene. Germline CDR1 KGHSH, CDR2 LQKENI. The CDR3 region is CASSPPGLAGAEQFF. DNA of the CDR3: TGTGCCAGCTCACCACCGGGGCTAGCGGGGGCAGAGCAGTTCTTC.

V is TRBV19 and J is TRBJ1-1; no definite D call. This CDR3 has 14 residues. CDR1 and CDR2 from the germline V gene are LNHDA and SQIVND (reference sequence). V was clipped by 4 bases and J by 3 bases, with 12 bases between them. The CDR3 DNA follows: TGTGCCAGTAGTACACGCAGGTGGGACACTGAAGCTTTCTTT. It yields the protein CASSTRRWDTEAFF.

The chain employs TRBV5-4 and TRBJ1-2; D gene uncertain. V lost 0 bases to trimming and J lost 5 bases, with 11 bases between them. The CDR3 totals 14 residues. The germline gives CDR1 SGHNT, CDR2 YYREEE (reference sequence). The DNA of the CDR3 is TGTGCCAGCAGCTTGGGGTTAGGCTCTTATGGCTACACCTTC. Its translation: CASSLGLGSYGYTF.

The CDR3 sequence is CASSLAGQGWNEQFF. The CDR3 coding sequence is TGTGCCAGCAGCTTGGCGGGACAGGGGTGGAATGAGCAGTTCTTC. The rearrangement joins TRBV5-6 to TRBJ2-1, with 10 bases that match TRBD1. CDR1 and CDR2 from the germline V gene are SGHDT and YYEEEE. J gave up 7 bases and V 0 bases, and 4 bases lay outside the gene matches. The CDR3 spans 15 residues. The full variable domain, its missing parts supplied by reference TRBV5-6 and TRBJ2-1, is DAGVTQSPTHLIKTRGQQVTLRCSPKSGHDTVSWYQQALGQGPQFIFQYYEEEERQRGNFPDRFSGHQFPNYSSELNVNALLLGDSALYLCASSLAGQGWNEQFFGPGTRLTVL.

The J gene is TRBJ2-3, the V gene TRBV9; D is undetermined. Germline CDR1 SGDLS, CDR2 YYNGEE. The CDR3 sequence is 16 residues long. V gave up 0 bases and J gave up 4 bases, with 15 bases separating them. The CDR3 DNA follows: TGTGCCAGCAGCGTAGTCTCCGGGCTAGTCGCAGATACGCAGTATTTT. Its protein product is CASSVVSGLVADTQYF.

The chain links TRBV10-3 to TRBJ2-3; tentative D call: TRBD1 (6 bases). This CDR3 region has 15 residues. Germline V gene data show CDR1 as ENHRY and CDR2 as SYGVKD. Trimming cost V 6 bases and J 5 bases, with 18 bases left between them. This CDR3 reads CAISKTGETVDTQYF. The CDR3 DNA follows: TGTGCCATCAGCAAGACAGGAGAGACGGTAGATACGCAGTATTTT.

The chain links TRBV27 to TRBJ2-7, with 11 nucleotides matching TRBD1. The V gene's germline CDR1 is MNHEY and CDR2 SMNVEV (reference sequence). Trimming cost V 7 bases and J 3 bases; bases outside gene matches: 23. The CDR3 has 20 residues. The CDR3 reads CASIEGVMDRGRGLGYEQYF. CDR3 DNA sequence: TGTGCCAGCATAGAAGGCGTCATGGACAGGGGGCGCGGGTTAGGCTACGAGCAGTACTTC.

Sample share makes this clone medium-sized. The rearrangement links TRBV5-5 to TRBJ1-2; 7 bases align to TRBD1. There are 13 residues in the CDR3. The germline V gene has CDR1 SGHKS and CDR2 YYEKEE (reference sequence). Germline trimming cut 4 bases from V and 4 bases from J; bases unmatched to any gene: 4. The CDR3 region has the DNA TGTGCCAGCAGCGGGGACAGTCCCTATGGCTACACCTTC. Translating gives CASSGDSPYGYTF.

The chain joins TRBV3-1 (or the pseudogene TRBV3-2) to TRBJ2-1, with 8 bases matching TRBD1. Germline-derived CDR1 and CDR2 are LGHDT and YNNKEL (reference sequence). J was trimmed by 3 bases and V by 2 bases; bases with no gene match: 6. The CDR3 loop spans 16 amino acids. For the CDR3, the DNA is TGTGCCAGCAGCCAAACTTCCGGGACAGGCTACAATGAGCAGTTCTTC. It encodes CASSQTSGTGYNEQFF.

This chain uses TRBV6-5 with TRBJ2-7, with D perhaps TRBD2 (6 bases). Trimming removed 8 bases at V and 6 bases at J, with 14 bases between. CDR1 and CDR2 (germline): MNHEY, SVGAGI. This CDR3 spans 12 amino acids. The CDR3 loop reads CASSRPGSEQYF. The CDR3 nucleotides read TGTGCCAGCTCCAGGCCCGGGAGCGAGCAGTACTTC.

The J gene is TRBJ2-3, the V gene TRBV5-6; 8 nucleotides line up with TRBD2. Germline V gene data show CDR1 as SGHDT and CDR2 as YYEEEE. V shed 4 bases, J shed 1 base, and the junction held 11 bases outside the gene matches. The CDR3 covers 17 residues. CDR3 in amino acids: CASSPDATSEGTDTQYF. The CDR3, as DNA: TGTGCCAGCAGCCCGGATGCGACTAGCGAGGGCACAGATACGCAGTATTTT.

Details on this clone: A single base separates this from a much larger clone, so it may be a read error. The rearrangement joins TRBV7-9 to TRBJ1-1; TRBD1 matches at 7 bases. The CDR3 sequence is 14 residues long. Germline CDR1 and CDR2: SEHNR and FQNEAQ (reference sequence). After removal of 5 bases from V and 2 bases from J, the junction contained 5 bases not matched to a gene. The CDR3 coding sequence is TGTGCCAGCAGCAGATGGGACAGTAACACTGAAGCTTTCTTT. It specifies CASSRWDSNTEAFF.